This paragraph covers one T cell receptor (beta chain) sequence. The entry originates in a study of monozygotic twins with cystic fibrosis. This CDR3 region has 15 residues. Trimming removed 5 bases at V and 3 bases at J, with 14 bases between. CDR1 is MGHDK, CDR2 SYGVNS, per germline. Sequenced by immunoSEQ multiplex PCR; TCRdb stores in-frame clones only, minus some. The sample yields about 9,600 clones, 91% seen once. Sequencing used blood. This clonotype was sampled from a boy between 2 and 15 years old with cystic fibrosis. V usage is TRBV25-1 and J usage is TRBJ1-5; D is uncertain. The CDR3 is CASSPAPISNQPQHF. CDR3 nucleotide sequence: TGTGCCAGCAGTCCTGCACCCATTTCCAATCAGCCCCAGCATTTT.